The next 9 T cell receptor beta chains were all read from a single sample in a study of response to subunit inactivated influenza vaccine. TCRdb itself ran the RT-PCR reads through MiXCR, one entry per CDR3 protein. Counted here are hundreds of thousands of distinct CDR3 sequences, approximately 11% occurring once; the ten biggest clones make up approximately 12%. The specimen comprised PBMCs from blood, sampled 45 days after vaccination. These receptors originate from a man in his fifties who received an inactivated influenza vaccine.

Details on this clonotype: Mismatch with germline at one junction end may stem from a read error. The CDR3: CASSLMGSNEKLFF. The CDR3 DNA reads as TGCGCTAGCAGCTTGATGGGGTCCAATGAAAAACTGTTTTTT. V and J are TRBV5-1 and TRBJ1-4; D remains ambiguous. The CDR3 is 14 amino acids. Germline values: CDR1 SGHRS, CDR2 YFSETQ. The complete variable domain, with remaining parts taken from reference TRBV5-1 and TRBJ1-4, reads KAGVTQTPRYLIKTRGQQVTLSCSPISGHRSVSWYQQTPGQGLQFLFEYFSETQRNKGNFPGRFSGRQFSNSRSEMNVSTLELGDSALYLCASSLMGSNEKLFFGSGTQLSVL.

The chain recombines TRBV20-1 with TRBJ2-3; D call uncertain. The germline CDR1 and CDR2 sequences are DFQATT and SNEGSKA (reference sequence). Trimming shortened V by 4 bases and J by 6 bases, and 8 bases separated the two germline ends. This CDR3 has 11 amino acids. CDR3 protein: CSATPRDTQYF. The CDR3 DNA reads TGCAGTGCTACCCCCCGGGATACGCAGTATTTT.

This clonotype was counted between two and nine times. The chain links TRBV10-3 to TRBJ2-1; 11 bases map to TRBD2. The CDR3 sequence is 13 residues long. V lost 8 bases, J lost 5 bases, and 2 bases stayed unmatched. In germline, CDR1 is ENHRY, CDR2 SYGVKD. The CDR3 spells CAIGLAGNNEQFF. The CDR3 DNA reads as TGTGCCATCGGACTAGCGGGTAACAATGAGCAGTTCTTC.

The rearrangement uses TRBV7-2 and TRBJ1-2, with D perhaps matching TRBD1 (6 bases). Germline CDR1 reads SGHTA; CDR2 reads FQGNSA. The CDR3 is 14 amino acids. V shed 4 bases and J shed 1 base, with 10 bases lying between them. The CDR3 DNA is TGTGCCAGCAGCTCGGACAGCTTTAACTATGGCTACACCTTC. Translation gives CASSSDSFNYGYTF.

The gene calls are TRBV7-2 and TRBJ2-3; 10 nucleotides agree with TRBD2. J lost 7 bases, V lost 4 bases, and 5 bases had no gene match. Germline CDR1 SGHTA, CDR2 FQGNSA. This CDR3 region has 14 residues. CDR3 residues: CASSSAGGPNTQYF. The CDR3 coding sequence is TGTGCCAGCAGCTCAGCGGGGGGGCCGAATACGCAGTATTTT.

At least ten counts were recorded for this clonotype. This chain connects TRBV10-3 to TRBJ2-7, with D unresolved. The germline V gene has CDR1 ENHRY and CDR2 SYGVKD. The V end lost 2 bases, the J end lost 5 bases, and 13 bases lay between the germline ends. This CDR3 spans 14 amino acids. CDR3 loop: CAISEGLRSNEQYF. Written as DNA, the CDR3 is TGTGCCATCAGTGAGGGGCTAAGGTCGAACGAGCAGTACTTC.

The genes are TRBV5-1 and TRBJ1-4; 7 bases agree with TRBD1. The CDR3 is made up of 16 amino acids. Per the germline V gene, CDR1 is SGHRS and CDR2 is YFSETQ. J lost 6 bases, V lost 1 base, and 9 bases had no gene match. The CDR3 sequence is CASSLQGGRSYEKLFF. The CDR3 region has the DNA TGCGCCAGCAGCTTGCAGGGGGGCCGAAGTTATGAAAAACTGTTTTTT.

This clonotype has only a few counts. The gene calls are TRBV6-2 or TRBV6-3 and TRBJ1-2; D is ambiguous. There are 11 residues in the CDR3. Germline V gives CDR1 MNHEY, CDR2 SVGEGT. Trimming took 6 bases from V and 8 from J, leaving 10 bases between them. CDR3 protein: CASSHAEGYTF. CDR3 nucleotides: TGTGCCAGCAGCCACGCCGAGGGCTACACCTTC.

This clonotype has at least ten counts. V gene TRBV12-3 or TRBV12-4 combines with J gene TRBJ2-2; 7 nucleotides align to TRBD1. The V gene end was trimmed by 6 bases and the J gene end by 2 bases; junction bases not matched to a gene: 6. The CDR3 sequence is 15 residues long. The DNA for the CDR3 is TGTGCCAGCAGAACGGGACAGACCAACACCGGGGAGCTGTTTTTT. It codes for CASRTGQTNTGELFF.